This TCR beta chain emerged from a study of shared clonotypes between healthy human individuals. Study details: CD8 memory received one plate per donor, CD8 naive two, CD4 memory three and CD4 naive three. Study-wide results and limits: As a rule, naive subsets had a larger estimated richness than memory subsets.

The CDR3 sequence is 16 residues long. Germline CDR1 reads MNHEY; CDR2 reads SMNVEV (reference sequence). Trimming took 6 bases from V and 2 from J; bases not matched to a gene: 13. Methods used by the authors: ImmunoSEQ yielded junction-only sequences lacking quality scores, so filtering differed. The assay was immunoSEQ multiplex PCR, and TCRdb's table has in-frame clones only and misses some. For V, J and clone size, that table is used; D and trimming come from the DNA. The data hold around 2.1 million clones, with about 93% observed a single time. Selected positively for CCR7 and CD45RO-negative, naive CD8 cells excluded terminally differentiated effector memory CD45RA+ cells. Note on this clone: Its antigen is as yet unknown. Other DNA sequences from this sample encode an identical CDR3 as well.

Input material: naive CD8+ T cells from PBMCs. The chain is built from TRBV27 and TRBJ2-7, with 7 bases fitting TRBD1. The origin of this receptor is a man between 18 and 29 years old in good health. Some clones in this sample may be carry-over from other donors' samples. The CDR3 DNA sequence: TGTGCCAGCAGCCCGTCGGGTGGGACAGTGACCTACGAGCAGTACTTC. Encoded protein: CASSPSGGTVTYEQYF.